The entry below describes one TCR beta chain. This specimen belongs to a study of blood T cell repertoires in COVID-19. Study-level background: COVID-19 samples, acute and convalescent, were from the United States, Italy and Spain. Nucleic acid was either cDNA or gDNA, and it came from T cells, B-cell-depleted T cells, or PBMCs.

Per the authors' pipeline: The assay estimated nucleated cells by amplifying reference gene primers. Clones were read by immunoSEQ multiplex PCR, and TCRdb kept only the in-frame ones, dropping some. V and J calls plus clone size are reproduced from that table; the DNA served to infer D and trimming. The sample shows over 200,000 clones, about 87% of them seen only once. Trimming cost V 5 bases and J 6 bases, with 15 bases left between them. The germline gives CDR1 SGHTA, CDR2 FQGNSA. The length of the CDR3 is 14 residues. The chain recombines TRBV7-2 with TRBJ2-3; perhaps TRBD2 as D (5 bases). The source material was peripheral blood. The sequence was collected from a woman in her forties or fifties with acute or convalescent COVID-19. CDR3 sequence (DNA): TGTGCCAGCAGCCACCGATCGATAGCGGATACGCAGTATTTT. Protein: CASSHRSIADTQYF.